Listed below are T cell receptor beta chains from one sample, sequenced in a study of tumor-infiltrating lymphocytes in primary liver carcinoma. A single record per CDR3 protein comes from TCRdb applying MiXCR to the multiplex PCR reads. The table has approximately 310,000 distinct CDR3 sequences, about 60% seen once; the top ten hold roughly 10%. Material: peripheral blood. The receptors here all came from a man in his forties with primary liver carcinoma and hepatitis B virus infection. CDR3s include the opening cysteine and the closing phenylalanine or tryptophan. Each record gives: CDR3 protein, CDR3 DNA, D gene, J gene, V gene, clone size. The D gene is left open where the match is weak. The size field is filled for only some rows; it gives once, few, many or a size class.

cdr3_aa: CSSSPRAGDTQYF
cdr3_nt: TGTTCCAGCAGTCCCCGGGCCGGAGATACGCAGTATTTT
d_call: NA
j_call: TRBJ2-3
v_call: TRBV25-1
clone_size: NA

cdr3_aa: CASSFSAGGYNEQFF
cdr3_nt: TGTGCCAGCAGCTTCTCAGCGGGAGGATACAATGAGCAGTTCTTC
d_call: TRBD2
j_call: TRBJ2-1
v_call: TRBV5-4
clone_size: NA

cdr3_aa: CSAPSSMIYEQYF
cdr3_nt: TGCAGTGCCCCCTCAAGTATGATCTACGAGCAGTACTTC
d_call: NA
j_call: TRBJ2-7
v_call: TRBV20-1
clone_size: NA

cdr3_aa: CASGLATSGSRGDTQYF
cdr3_nt: TGTGCCAGCGGCTTGGCGACTAGTGGTTCGAGGGGGGATACGCAGTATTTT
d_call: NA
j_call: TRBJ2-3
v_call: TRBV11-1
clone_size: NA

cdr3_aa: CASSSPGTGGYEQYF
cdr3_nt: TGTGCCAGCAGTTCACCCGGGACAGGGGGGTACGAGCAGTACTTC
d_call: TRBD1
j_call: TRBJ2-7
v_call: TRBV6-2/TRBV6-3
clone_size: many

cdr3_aa: CASSLVSRPPLHF
cdr3_nt: TGTGCCAGCAGCTTGGTATCTCGGCCACCCCTCCACTTT
d_call: NA
j_call: TRBJ1-6
v_call: TRBV5-4
clone_size: NA

cdr3_aa: CASSLDNFKNQPQHF
cdr3_nt: TGCGCCAGCAGCTTGGACAACTTTAAAAATCAGCCCCAGCATTTT
d_call: NA
j_call: TRBJ1-5
v_call: TRBV5-1
clone_size: NA

cdr3_aa: CATSRGNSPLHF
cdr3_nt: TGTGCCACCTCCCGGGGAAATTCACCCCTCCACTTT
d_call: NA
j_call: TRBJ1-6
v_call: TRBV28
clone_size: few

cdr3_aa: CASILGGELYF
cdr3_nt: TGTGCCAGCATCCTGGGGGGCGAGCTGTACTTC
d_call: NA
j_call: TRBJ2-7
v_call: TRBV11-1
clone_size: NA

cdr3_aa: CASSAVQASKIETQYF
cdr3_nt: TGTGCCAGCAGTGCAGTGCAGGCGAGTAAAATAGAGACCCAGTACTTC
d_call: NA
j_call: TRBJ2-5
v_call: TRBV6-1
clone_size: NA

cdr3_aa: CSVEEVGRALSEQFF
cdr3_nt: TGCAGCGTTGAAGAGGTCGGGAGGGCCTTAAGTGAGCAGTTCTTC
d_call: TRBD2
j_call: TRBJ2-1
v_call: TRBV29-1
clone_size: many

cdr3_aa: CASSRRQRSSYNSPLHF
cdr3_nt: TGTGCCAGCAGCCGCCGACAGAGGAGCTCCTATAATTCACCCCTCCACTTT
d_call: NA
j_call: TRBJ1-6
v_call: TRBV11-1
clone_size: NA

cdr3_aa: CGSSKTGQGRSEQFF
cdr3_nt: TGCGGCAGCAGTAAGACGGGACAGGGTCGTTCGGAGCAGTTCTTC
d_call: TRBD1
j_call: TRBJ2-1
v_call: TRBV10-1
clone_size: NA

cdr3_aa: CASSVSTGTGGNTIYF
cdr3_nt: TGTGCCAGCAGTGTTTCAACCGGGACAGGAGGAAACACCATATATTTT
d_call: TRBD1
j_call: TRBJ1-3
v_call: TRBV6-1
clone_size: many

cdr3_aa: CAWSVTEQYF
cdr3_nt: TGTGCCTGGAGTGTCACCGAGCAGTACTTC
d_call: NA
j_call: TRBJ2-7
v_call: TRBV30
clone_size: NA

cdr3_aa: CSVDTGGVGTGELFF
cdr3_nt: TGCAGCGTTGATACGGGGGGGGTAGGCACCGGGGAGCTGTTTTTT
d_call: TRBD2
j_call: TRBJ2-2
v_call: TRBV29-1
clone_size: NA

cdr3_aa: CVSSSGYHETQYF
cdr3_nt: TGTGTCAGCAGCTCCGGGTACCATGAGACCCAGTACTTC
d_call: NA
j_call: TRBJ2-5
v_call: TRBV11-2
clone_size: NA

cdr3_aa: CATNECPGDYEQYF
cdr3_nt: TGTGCCACCAATGAGTGCCCGGGTGACTACGAGCAGTACTTC
d_call: NA
j_call: TRBJ2-7
v_call: TRBV24-1
clone_size: NA

cdr3_aa: CASSPQAETQHF
cdr3_nt: TGTGCCAGCAGCCCCCAAGCCGAGACCCAGCACTTC
d_call: NA
j_call: TRBJ2-5
v_call: TRBV7-2
clone_size: NA

cdr3_aa: CASRPGLGGVYEQYF
cdr3_nt: TGCGCCAGCAGGCCCGGACTAGGGGGAGTATACGAGCAGTACTTC
d_call: NA
j_call: TRBJ2-7
v_call: TRBV4-1
clone_size: NA

cdr3_aa: CASIGQDTGLYNEQFF
cdr3_nt: TGTGCCAGCATCGGACAGGACACGGGACTTTACAATGAGCAGTTCTTC
d_call: NA
j_call: TRBJ2-1
v_call: TRBV5-6
clone_size: NA

cdr3_aa: CTSSLVLGCLETQYF
cdr3_nt: TGTACCAGCAGTTTAGTATTGGGGTGTCTGGAGACCCAGTACTTC
d_call: NA
j_call: TRBJ2-5
v_call: TRBV12-3/TRBV12-4
clone_size: NA

cdr3_aa: CASSMDRSQETQYF
cdr3_nt: TGTGCCAGCAGCATGGACAGGAGCCAAGAGACCCAGTACTTC
d_call: TRBD1
j_call: TRBJ2-5
v_call: TRBV7-8
clone_size: few

cdr3_aa: CASSQALSGRAYNEQFF
cdr3_nt: TGTGCCAGCAGCCAGGCCCTTAGCGGGAGGGCCTACAATGAGCAGTTCTTC
d_call: TRBD2
j_call: TRBJ2-1
v_call: TRBV11-2
clone_size: few

cdr3_aa: CASTEGYQPQHF
cdr3_nt: TGTGCCAGCACCGAGGGGTATCAGCCCCAGCATTTT
d_call: NA
j_call: TRBJ1-5
v_call: TRBV6-2/TRBV6-3
clone_size: many

cdr3_aa: CTSSLYRQYNEQFF
cdr3_nt: TGTACCAGCAGCTTATACAGGCAGTACAATGAGCAGTTCTTC
d_call: NA
j_call: TRBJ2-1
v_call: TRBV11-1
clone_size: NA

cdr3_aa: CASSQRGGVSTDTQYF
cdr3_nt: TGTGCCAGCAGCCAAAGGGGAGGGGTCAGCACAGATACGCAGTATTTT
d_call: TRBD2
j_call: TRBJ2-3
v_call: TRBV14
clone_size: few

cdr3_aa: CASRTILSGGAGETQYF
cdr3_nt: TGCGCCAGCAGGACTATTTTGAGCGGGGGGGCCGGTGAGACCCAGTACTTC
d_call: TRBD2
j_call: TRBJ2-5
v_call: TRBV10-1
clone_size: NA

cdr3_aa: CASSRGGYDYTF
cdr3_nt: TGTGCCAGCAGTCGCGGAGGCTATGATTACACCTTC
d_call: NA
j_call: TRBJ1-2
v_call: TRBV14
clone_size: NA

cdr3_aa: CTSSCGLAGELFF
cdr3_nt: TGTACCAGCAGCTGTGGGTTGGCCGGGGAGCTGTTCTTT
d_call: NA
j_call: TRBJ2-2
v_call: TRBV11-3
clone_size: once

cdr3_aa: CATSGGGTGDREQYF
cdr3_nt: TGTGCCACCTCAGGCGGCGGGACAGGGGATCGGGAGCAGTACTTC
d_call: TRBD1
j_call: TRBJ2-7
v_call: TRBV24-1
clone_size: NA